Shown below are 27 T cell receptor beta chains from a single sample sequenced in a study of T cell responses to AZD1222 COVID-19 vaccine. TCRdb's table, derived via immunoSEQ multiplex PCR, lists solely in-frame clones and lacks some. Among 100,000 to 150,000 clones listed, more than 85% were seen once. Material: peripheral blood, obtained on day 0 of AZD1222 vaccination. The receptor source for this set is an adult in good health.

This chain connects TRBV28 to TRBJ1-1; no reliable D call. V shed 5 bases and J shed 0 bases, with 7 bases lying between them. Germline V gene lookup returns CDR1 MDHEN and CDR2 SYDVKM. CDR3 length: 13 residues. The CDR3 DNA reads TGTGCCAGCAGTCCCCATATGAACACTGAAGCTTTCTTT. It encodes CASSPHMNTEAFF.

The chain combines TRBV9 with TRBJ2-1, with 7 nucleotides matching TRBD2. The trim removed 4 bases at V and 9 bases at J, leaving 10 bases unmatched. Looked up from germline, CDR1 is SGDLS and CDR2 is YYNGEE. CDR3 length: 14 residues. The CDR3 DNA is TGTGCCAGCAGCTCCCCGGGGGGTTCCGTTGAGCAGTTCTTC. Translated: CASSSPGGSVEQFF.

V and J are TRBV9 and TRBJ2-2; 10 bases match TRBD2. With V trimmed by 3 bases and J by 6 bases, 8 bases remained unmatched. Germline loops: CDR1 SGDLS, CDR2 YYNGEE. The CDR3 runs 16 residues. CDR3 DNA: TGTGCCAGCAGCGCAGACGGTCTAGCGGGAGCCGGGGAGCTGTTTTTT. This encodes CASSADGLAGAGELFF.

The CDR3 DNA reads as TGTGCCTGGAGTACGAGCGGGAGAGAGCAGTTCTTC. It codes for CAWSTSGREQFF. J is TRBJ2-1 and V is TRBV30; 8 bases are shared with TRBD2. The CDR3 runs to 12 residues. CDR1 GTSNPN and CDR2 SVGIG come from the germline V gene (reference sequence). The trim removed 2 bases at V and 10 bases at J, leaving 4 bases unmatched.

The chain carries TRBV6-1 and TRBJ1-1; unclear D gene. This CDR3 is 14 amino acids long. The germline V gene encodes CDR1 MNHNS and CDR2 SASEGT. V lost 6 bases to trimming and J lost 0 bases, with 11 bases between them. The CDR3 region has the DNA TGTGCCAGCAGCCACACAGCAATGAACACTGAAGCTTTCTTT. This translates into CASSHTAMNTEAFF.

This sequence joins TRBV7-3 and TRBJ2-5; D not certain. The CDR3 totals 14 residues. Trimming pared 1 base from V and 8 bases from J, leaving 14 bases between. Germline CDR1 and CDR2: SGHTA and FQGTGA. In DNA, the CDR3 is TGTGCCAGCAGCTTAAAACCAGGTGTAGAAACCCAGTACTTC. As protein: CASSLKPGVETQYF.

This chain connects TRBV12-5 to TRBJ1-4; a possible D gene is TRBD1 (5 bases). The germline V and J ends were trimmed by 1 base and 3 bases, with 6 bases remaining between them. Germline values: CDR1 LGHNT, CDR2 FRNRAP. This CDR3 is built from 14 residues. DNA of the CDR3: TGTGCTAGTGGTTTGGGACAGCCTAATGAAAAACTGTTTTTT. It codes for CASGLGQPNEKLFF.

In its sample, this clone was seen a few times. The chain combines TRBV29-1 with TRBJ1-2; tentative D call: TRBD1 (6 bases). Germline assignment: CDR1 SQVTM and CDR2 ANQGSEA. This CDR3 is 15 amino acids long. Trimming removed 6 bases from V and 5 bases from J, with 22 bases in between. The CDR3 region has the DNA TGCAGCGTAGACTCATCCGGGACAAATTCGTATGGCTACACCTTC. Protein: CSVDSSGTNSYGYTF. Combining the CDR3 with reference TRBV29-1 and TRBJ1-2 gives the whole variable domain SAVISQKPSRDICQRGTSLTIQCQVDSQVTMMFWYRQQPGQSLTLIATANQGSEATYESGFVIDKFPISRPNLTFSTLTVSNMSPEDSSIYLCSVDSSGTNSYGYTFGSGTRLTVV.

This chain uses TRBV27 with TRBJ2-3, with D tentatively TRBD1 (5 bases). This CDR3 is built from 14 residues. Germline V gene sequence: CDR1 MNHEY, CDR2 SMNVEV (reference sequence). Trimming took 7 bases from V and 1 from J, leaving 12 bases between them. The chain's CDR3 is CASKYWGRTDTQYF. Here the CDR3 DNA reads TGTGCCAGCAAATACTGGGGCCGCACAGATACGCAGTATTTT.

The sample holds one count of this clone. The chain uses TRBV4-3 and TRBJ2-1; D is perhaps TRBD2 (5 bases). The V gene's germline CDR1 is LGHNA and CDR2 YSLEER. This CDR3 contains 19 residues. V was clipped by 1 base and J by 4 bases, with 23 bases between them. The CDR3 region has the DNA TGCGCCAGCAGCCAAGGAGGCCCTTTGCAATCTAGCCTATACAATGAGCAGTTCTTC. As protein: CASSQGGPLQSSLYNEQFF.

V usage is TRBV5-1 and J usage is TRBJ2-1; tentatively, D is TRBD1 or TRBD2 (5 bases each). The CDR3 is 13 amino acids. From germline, CDR1 is SGHRS and CDR2 YFSETQ. Trimming left V 7 bases short and J 0 bases short, with 8 bases between. The CDR3, as DNA: TGCGCCAGCGGGGACCACTCCTACAATGAGCAGTTCTTC. It translates to CASGDHSYNEQFF.

The CDR3: CASSLVGEFHEQFF. In DNA, the CDR3 is TGTGCCAGCAGCTTAGTGGGCGAGTTCCATGAGCAGTTCTTC. The V gene is TRBV11-3, the J gene TRBJ2-1; D is unclear. Trimming took off 1 base at V and 8 bases at J, with 12 bases between the two ends. Germline V gives CDR1 SGHNT, CDR2 YENEEA. This CDR3 is built from 14 residues.

The chain couples TRBV9 to TRBJ1-1; a possible D gene is TRBD1 (5 bases). This CDR3 has 14 amino acids. The germline gives CDR1 SGDLS, CDR2 YYNGEE. V shed 0 bases and J shed 5 bases, with 11 bases lying between them. The CDR3 sequence: CASSVGGARTEAFF. For the CDR3, the DNA is TGTGCCAGCAGCGTAGGTGGGGCGCGAACTGAAGCTTTCTTT.

The chain employs TRBV14 and TRBJ2-3; possibly TRBD2 for D (6 bases). V was pared by 4 bases and J by 9 bases, with 17 bases between. This CDR3 is built from 14 residues. CDR1 is SGHDN and CDR2 is FVKESK in the germline V gene. The chain's CDR3 is CASSPGRTGLTQYF. The CDR3, as DNA: TGTGCCAGCAGCCCGGGGAGGACTGGACTAACGCAGTATTTT. Supplemented by reference TRBV14 and TRBJ2-3, the full variable domain reads EAGVTQFPSHSVIEKGQTVTLRCDPISGHDNLYWYRRVMGKEIKFLLHFVKESKQDESGMPNNRFLAERTGGTYSTLKVQPAELEDSGVYFCASSPGRTGLTQYFGPGTRLTVL.

The V gene is TRBV2, the J gene TRBJ1-5, with a tentative D call TRBD1 (6 bases). Germline assignment: CDR1 SNHLY and CDR2 FYNNEI. CDR3 length: 14 residues. The V end lost 6 bases, the J end lost 5 bases, and 14 bases lay between the germline ends. CDR3 sequence reads: CASRSGGAYQPQHF. CDR3 DNA: TGTGCCAGCAGGAGCGGGGGGGCATATCAGCCCCAGCATTTT.

CDR3 sequence reads: CASSITGGSVYEQYF. As DNA, the CDR3 is TGTGCCAGTAGTATAACTGGCGGGAGTGTCTACGAGCAGTACTTC. The chain links TRBV19 to TRBJ2-7, with 7 bases that match TRBD2. CDR3 length equals 15 residues. Germline lookup yields CDR1 LNHDA and CDR2 SQIVND (reference sequence). V lost 2 bases to trimming and J lost 3 bases; unmatched junction nucleotides: 7.

V and J are TRBV4-3 and TRBJ2-2; tentatively, D is TRBD1 (6 bases). Looked up from germline, CDR1 is LGHNA and CDR2 is YSLEER. This CDR3 region has 15 residues. V dropped 0 bases and J dropped 6 bases, with 11 bases sitting between them. As DNA, the CDR3 is TGCGCCAGCAGCCAAGAATCAGGGGTCCCCGGGGAGCTGTTTTTT. It codes for CASSQESGVPGELFF.

The chain carries TRBV5-4 and TRBJ2-5; the match to TRBD2 covers 13 bases. V was clipped by 5 bases and J by 1 base; unmatched bases: 8. Germline V lookup: CDR1 SGHNT, CDR2 YYREEE (reference sequence). The CDR3 is 17 residues long. The CDR3 region has the DNA TGTGCCAGCAGTTGGGGGACTAGCGGGGACCTCCAAGAGACCCAGTACTTC. Amino acids: CASSWGTSGDLQETQYF.

With regard to this clone: A junction end diverges from the germline sequence, so it may reflect a read error. The V call is TRBV12-3 or TRBV12-4, the J call TRBJ1-1; 8 bases align to TRBD1. The CDR3 has 13 amino acids. The DNA of the CDR3 is TGTGCCAGCAGCTTAGACAGGGGCACTGAAGCTTTCTTT. This encodes CASSLDRGTEAFF.

This chain uses TRBV9 with TRBJ1-1; D gene unclear. The germline gives CDR1 SGDLS, CDR2 YYNGEE. Trimming shortened V by 2 bases and J by 6 bases, and 14 bases separated the two germline ends. The CDR3 loop spans 14 amino acids. The CDR3 nucleotides read TGTGCCAGCAGCGTCGACATAGGAAGGGCTGAAGCTTTCTTT. Its translation is CASSVDIGRAEAFF.

The V call is TRBV15, the J call TRBJ1-2; D is uncertain. Deletions cut 5 bases from V and 8 bases from J, with 15 bases between. The CDR3 loop spans 13 amino acids. Looked up from germline, CDR1 is LNHNV and CDR2 is YYDKDF (reference sequence). The CDR3 nucleotides are TGTGCCACCAGCGGTCAAAGAGGAAAAGGCTACACCTTC. This codes for CATSGQRGKGYTF.

This clone was counted only a few times. The rearrangement uses TRBV9 and TRBJ2-7; 9 bases match TRBD1. CDR3 length: 14 amino acids. CDR1 is SGDLS and CDR2 is YYNGEE in the germline V gene. Trimming took 8 bases from V and 2 from J; bases not matched to a gene: 8. The CDR3 sequence is CASSAGTGTYEQYF. The DNA for the CDR3 is TGTGCCAGTTCGGCCGGGACAGGGACCTACGAGCAGTACTTC.

Here the CDR3 DNA reads TGTGCCAGCAGCCTGACAGAGGACACTGAAGCTTTCTTT. It is translated as CASSLTEDTEAFF. The gene calls are TRBV5-4 and TRBJ1-1, with D possibly being TRBD1 (5 bases). CDR3 length equals 13 residues. The germline V gene has CDR1 SGHNT and CDR2 YYREEE (reference sequence). V was shortened by 4 bases and J by 3 bases, with 10 bases between the two germline ends.

The sample holds one count of this clone. Additional DNA sequences in this sample encode the identical CDR3. The gene calls are TRBV18 and TRBJ2-5, with D maybe TRBD2 (5 bases). V lost 6 bases, J lost 5 bases, and 7 bases lay in between. Germline V lookup: CDR1 KGHSH, CDR2 LQKENI. The CDR3 extends over 11 amino acids. CDR3 sequence: CASSPGETQYF. The CDR3 nucleotides read TGTGCCAGCTCCCCGGGGGAGACCCAGTACTTC.

The rearrangement links TRBV11-1 to TRBJ2-5; D not resolved. V was shortened by 5 bases and J by 0 bases, with 7 bases between the two germline ends. CDR3 size: 13 residues. Germline lookup yields CDR1 SGHAT and CDR2 FQDESV (reference sequence). The CDR3 protein is CASSRTDQETQYF. The CDR3 region has the DNA TGTGCCAGCAGCCGGACGGACCAAGAGACCCAGTACTTC.

This clone was seen more than once but under ten times. This chain connects TRBV27 to TRBJ1-6; D gene uncertain. Germline CDR1 and CDR2: MNHEY and SMNVEV (reference sequence). CDR3 length: 13 amino acids. V was clipped by 5 bases and J by 8 bases, with 10 bases between them. The CDR3 region has the DNA TGTGCCAGCAGTCCAGTTGTTGATTCACCCCTCCACTTT. As protein: CASSPVVDSPLHF.

This clone was counted between two and nine times. This rearrangement joins TRBV2 to TRBJ1-2; D might be TRBD1 (5 bases). Germline CDR1 and CDR2: SNHLY and FYNNEI. The CDR3 length is 12 residues. The V and J ends lost 4 bases and 7 bases respectively, with 10 bases between them. The DNA for the CDR3 is TGTGCCAGCAGTGTCCGGGGGACTGGCTACACCTTC. Translation: CASSVRGTGYTF. The entire variable domain, with the rest obtained from reference TRBV2 and TRBJ1-2, is as follows: EPEVTQTPSHQVTQMGQEVILRCVPISNHLYFYWYRQILGQKVEFLVSFYNNEISEKSEIFDDQFSVERPDGSNFTLKIRSTKLEDSAMYFCASSVRGTGYTFGSGTRLTVV.